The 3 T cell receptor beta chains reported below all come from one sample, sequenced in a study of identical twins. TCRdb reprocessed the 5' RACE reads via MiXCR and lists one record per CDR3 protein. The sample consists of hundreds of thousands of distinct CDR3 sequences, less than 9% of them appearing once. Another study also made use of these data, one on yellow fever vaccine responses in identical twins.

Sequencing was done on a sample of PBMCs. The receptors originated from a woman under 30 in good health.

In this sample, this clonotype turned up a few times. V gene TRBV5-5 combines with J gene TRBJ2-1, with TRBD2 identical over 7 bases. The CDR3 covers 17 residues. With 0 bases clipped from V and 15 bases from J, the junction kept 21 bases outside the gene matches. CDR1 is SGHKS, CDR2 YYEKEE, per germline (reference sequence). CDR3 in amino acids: CASSLGLASGRAGVRFF. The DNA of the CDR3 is TGTGCCAGCAGCTTGGGACTAGCTTCGGGGAGGGCCGGGGTTCGGTTCTTC.

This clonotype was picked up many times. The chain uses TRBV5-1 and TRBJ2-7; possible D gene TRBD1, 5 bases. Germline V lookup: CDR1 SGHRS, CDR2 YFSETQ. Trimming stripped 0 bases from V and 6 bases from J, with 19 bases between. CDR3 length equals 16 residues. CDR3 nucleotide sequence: TGCGCCAGCAGCTTGGTCCTACAGCCAGGGTTCGCCGAGCAGTACTTC. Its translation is CASSLVLQPGFAEQYF.

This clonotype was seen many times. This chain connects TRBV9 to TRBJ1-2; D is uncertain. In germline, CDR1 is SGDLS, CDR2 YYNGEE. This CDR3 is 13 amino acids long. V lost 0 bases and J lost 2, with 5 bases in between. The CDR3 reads CASSVDSNYGYTF. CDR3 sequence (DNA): TGTGCCAGCAGCGTAGACTCCAACTATGGCTACACCTTC.